The present TCR beta chain was sequenced within a study of OX40 agonist ivuxolimab in advanced cancers. With respect to the entire study: Ivuxolimab, which targeted the costimulatory receptor OX40 (CD134), was an agonistic, fully human IgG2 monoclonal antibody. Among the 52 dose-escalation patients, roughly 20 had hepatocellular carcinoma, roughly 15 melanoma, 9 renal cell carcinoma and 9 head and neck cancer. In the dose-escalation cohort, more than 75% of patients were male, and the mean age was around 60 years, with a range of about 23 to 85. Partial responses occurred in three dose-escalation patients: two with cutaneous melanoma and one with hepatocellular carcinoma. The paper reports the monotherapy dose-escalation portion (N of about 50 patients) of the phase I ivuxolimab trial. Intravenous ivuxolimab was administered to patients every 2 weeks at six dose levels: 0.01, 0.1, 0.3, 1.5, 3 and 10 mg/kg. Peripheral TCRbeta sequencing aimed to test whether ivuxolimab altered TCR sequence diversity and caused clonal T-cell expansion. Patients were allowed to have had prior anti-PD-1, anti-PD-L1 or anti-CTLA-4 therapy, and more than 35% of the dose-escalation patients had been treated with checkpoint inhibitors. Results and caveats for the whole study, not just this receptor: Which antigens the clonally expanded peripheral T cells were specific for was not determined. In the 0.1-3.0 mg/kg groups, partial responders had among the lowest normalized peripheral clonal expansion, particularly in CD8+ T cells. At doses of 0.1 to 3.0 mg/kg, clonal expansion of both CD4+ and CD8+ blood T cells was observed from baseline to week 6. After ivuxolimab, CD8+ T cells had more expanded clones than CD4+ T cells on average. Low levels of normalized T-cell clonal expansion were also seen in some patients who did not respond.

As for this clone: It lacks a known antigen. One junction end disagrees with the germline gene, perhaps due to a read error.

For sequencing of the TCRbeta CDR3 region, genomic DNA was extracted from the sorted cells. The immunoSEQ Assay was used to sequence the TCRbeta CDR3 regions. TCRdb's version of the immuneACCESS table is confined to in-frame rearrangements and falls short of the full clone set. An unresolved V gene accounts for under half of the shortfall where checked; the remainder is of unknown origin. The sample table contains about 79,000 clones; only one count was recorded for approximately 84% of them. The ten biggest clones cover about 4.9% of the sample. Taken from cysteine to phenylalanine, the CDR3 has 14 residues. Only the CDR3 part of the read is kept: 42 bases, read in frame from the first base. CDR1 and CDR2 are drawn from the germline V gene (reference sequence): MNHEY, SMNVEV. Patients with autoimmune disease history or receiving systemic immunosuppression were excluded from the trial. In every dose cohort, peripheral blood was drawn for TCR sequencing at baseline, cycle 4 day 1, and cycle 7 day 1. The samples were taken from a phase I, first-in-human, multicenter, open-label dose-escalation trial of ivuxolimab. The trial enrolled adults with locally advanced or metastatic head and neck squamous cell, hepatocellular, melanoma or renal cell carcinoma. Before TCR sequencing, CD4+ T cells and CD8+ T cells from peripheral blood were sorted into separate populations.

The source of this sequence is an adult with an advanced solid tumor such as melanoma, head and neck, liver or kidney cancer. The chain is encoded by TRBV27 joined to TRBJ2-7, with TRBD1 matching 8 junction bases. The source was CD4+ or CD8+ T cells sorted from blood, collected in a trial of the OX40 agonist ivuxolimab. The nucleotide sequence is TGTGCCAGCAGTACCGGGACAGGAATTTACGGGCAGTACTTC. The encoded protein is CASSTGTGIYGQYF.